What follows is one T cell receptor beta chain and its context. The germline CDR1 and CDR2 sequences are SGHRS and YFSETQ. The CDR3 totals 15 residues. V was shortened by 0 bases and J by 6 bases, with 16 bases between the two germline ends. This sample was taken from a study of T-cell reconstitution after alpha-beta-depleted transplantation in children. Unique molecular identifiers featured in how the TCRbeta library was prepared. TCRdb re-called the PCR reads with MiXCR, one entry per CDR3 protein. The table lists approximately 590,000 distinct CDR3 sequences, roughly 10% of them singletons. Sequencing was performed on PBMCs from the stem cell graft donor, taken from the stem cell graft. The chain combines TRBV5-1 with TRBJ2-7, with a possible D match to TRBD1 (6 bases). The TCR was taken from a human donor who donated a stem cell graft to a child with acute myeloid leukemia. CDR3 DNA sequence: TGCGCCAGCAGCTTGGGACAGGTGGGGCCTGTCGAGCAGTACTTC. Encoded protein: CASSLGQVGPVEQYF.